A single sample gave rise to the 12 T cell receptor beta chains below, sequenced in a study of blood T cell repertoires in COVID-19 (dated by TCRdb to the early 2020s). Libraries were built with the immunoSEQ multiplex PCR assay. As stored in TCRdb, this immuneACCESS dataset retains in-frame rearrangements with V and J assigned. A fraction of the clones does not appear; measured against another copy, unresolved V genes explain less than half of the discrepancy, and the remainder lacks a known reason. This sample holds approximately 63,000 clones; roughly 84% were observed only once. The ten largest account for roughly 5% of the sample. Source material: peripheral blood. The receptors originated from a man older than 75 in a cohort sampled during active COVID-19.

The chain recombines TRBV14 with TRBJ1-1; the D is unclear. The CDR3 contains 12 residues. Germline-derived CDR1 and CDR2 are SGHDN and FVKESK. V was cut by 3 bases and J by 8 bases, with 10 bases left in between. The CDR3 protein is CASSQSRVEAFF. The CDR3 nucleotides read TGTGCCAGCAGCCAGTCGCGGGTCGAAGCTTTCTTT.

The rearrangement uses TRBV10-2 and TRBJ2-7; tentatively, D is TRBD2 (5 bases). The CDR3 extends over 14 amino acids. CDR1 is WSHSY and CDR2 is SAAADI in the germline V gene. Between the trimmed V and J ends, which lost 7 bases and 1 base, there was a span of 14 bases. The CDR3 region is CASTINRGSYEQYF. CDR3 coding DNA: TGCGCCAGCACAATAAATCGGGGTTCCTACGAGCAGTACTTC.

The chain combines TRBV5-1 with TRBJ2-2; TRBD1 aligns across 7 bases. Germline trimming cut 4 bases from V and 2 bases from J; bases unmatched to any gene: 5. Germline CDR1 and CDR2: SGHRS and YFSETQ. There are 15 residues in the CDR3. For the CDR3, the DNA is TGCGCCAGCAGCGAACAGGGGCTCAACACCGGGGAGCTGTTTTTT. Translated: CASSEQGLNTGELFF.

Details on this clone: The junction differs from germline at one of its ends, possibly a read error. The chain combines TRBV7-3 with TRBJ2-5; TRBD1 matches 9 bases. In germline, CDR1 is SGHTA, CDR2 FQGTGA. The CDR3 consists of 15 residues. The CDR3 nucleotides read TGTGCCAGCAGCCTAACAGGGGGCATTGACGAGACCCAGTACTTC. Amino acid sequence: CASSLTGGIDETQYF.

The chain uses TRBV14 and TRBJ1-2, with TRBD1 identical over 7 bases. Germline V gene data show CDR1 as SGHDN and CDR2 as FVKESK. J lost 12 bases, V lost 0 bases, and 7 bases had no gene match. The CDR3 spans 13 residues. The CDR3 here is CASSQDPTGANTF. As DNA, the CDR3 is TGTGCCAGCAGCCAAGATCCCACAGGGGCCAACACCTTC.

This clone came up once. This CDR3 reads CASSPGTATQETQYF. CDR3 nucleotide sequence: TGCGCCAGCAGCCCCGGGACAGCCACTCAAGAGACCCAGTACTTC. The chain couples TRBV5-1 to TRBJ2-5; 7 nucleotides match TRBD1. CDR3 length: 15 amino acids. The germline V gene encodes CDR1 SGHRS and CDR2 YFSETQ. V dropped 4 bases and J dropped 2; count of bases not matched to a gene: 8. Based on the CDR3 plus reference TRBV5-1 and TRBJ2-5, the full variable domain is KAGVTQTPRYLIKTRGQQVTLSCSPISGHRSVSWYQQTPGQGLQFLFEYFSETQRNKGNFPGRFSGRQFSNSRSEMNVSTLELGDSALYLCASSPGTATQETQYFGPGTRLLVL.

The gene calls are TRBV3-1 (or the pseudogene TRBV3-2) and TRBJ2-7; D possibly corresponds to TRBD1 (5 bases). The CDR3 runs 12 residues. Germline V gene lookup returns CDR1 LGHDT and CDR2 YNNKEL (reference sequence). The V end was cut by 3 bases, the J end by 3 bases, with 6 bases between. This CDR3 is CASSHDSYEQYF. The CDR3 bases are TGTGCCAGCAGCCATGACAGCTACGAGCAGTACTTC.

The count of this clone is one. J is TRBJ2-2 and V is TRBV2, with D perhaps matching TRBD1 (5 bases). Trimming stripped 8 bases from V and 6 bases from J, with 16 bases between. The CDR3 has 14 amino acids. Germline assignment: CDR1 SNHLY and CDR2 FYNNEI. The CDR3 DNA reads as TGTGCCAGCCAGGAAACAGGTTCCGCCGGGGAGCTGTTTTTT. Protein sequence: CASQETGSAGELFF.

The chain has TRBV12-3 or TRBV12-4 and TRBJ1-1; perhaps TRBD1 as D (5 bases). The CDR3 is 13 residues long. V was trimmed by 5 bases and J by 1 base, leaving 8 bases between them. The CDR3 protein is CASSRQKNTEAFF. The CDR3 DNA follows: TGTGCCAGCAGTAGACAGAAGAACACTGAAGCTTTCTTT.

The chain carries TRBV7-2 and TRBJ1-1; no clear D gene. CDR3 length: 14 amino acids. V was cut by 5 bases and J by 4 bases, with 14 bases left in between. Looked up from germline, CDR1 is SGHTA and CDR2 is FQGNSA. CDR3 DNA sequence: TGTGCCAGCAGCCCCTCACTAGTTGGCACTGAAGCTTTCTTT. Amino acid sequence: CASSPSLVGTEAFF.

The chain uses TRBV29-1 and TRBJ2-3; TRBD2 matches 12 bases. The ends lost 7 bases at V and 4 bases at J; junction bases unmatched: 6. The CDR3 has 14 amino acids. Germline V gene sequence: CDR1 SQVTM, CDR2 ANQGSEA. The CDR3 sequence is CSARLAGVSDTQYF. For the CDR3, the DNA is TGCAGCGCCCGACTAGCGGGAGTGTCAGATACGCAGTATTTT.

This clone has a single count. V gene TRBV9 combines with J gene TRBJ2-3; TRBD1 is a possible D gene (5 bases). With 0 bases removed from V and 2 bases from J, the gap between germline ends came to 10 bases. Germline-derived CDR1 and CDR2 are SGDLS and YYNGEE. This CDR3 is 15 amino acids long. In nucleotides, the CDR3 is TGTGCCAGCAGCGTAGCGGCAGGGAACACAGATACGCAGTATTTT. It yields the protein CASSVAAGNTDTQYF.